A selection of T cell receptor beta chains follows, all from one sample in a study of cytomegalovirus exposure and HLA in healthy donors. Assay: immunoSEQ multiplex PCR; the TCRdb copy retains only in-frame clones and omits some. The table includes some 130,000 clones, around 73% detected once. Sequencing was performed on PBMCs. The receptors here all came from a man aged 50 to 60 in good health and CMV-seronegative. Both conserved end residues are part of each CDR3. The D gene is left open where the match is weak. Only part of the rows carry a size: once, few, many, or a class if the clone is expanded.

D: -; size: -; V: TRBV15; J: TRBJ2-1; DNA: TGTGCCACCAGCGTCCGGGGACTCTACAATGAGCAGTTCTTC; CDR3: CATSVRGLYNEQFF
D: -; size: few; V: TRBV25-1; J: TRBJ2-2; DNA: TGTGCCAGCAGTGAGGACAGGAACACCGGGGAGCTGTTTTTT; CDR3: CASSEDRNTGELFF
D: -; size: -; V: TRBV5-4; J: TRBJ2-5; DNA: TGTGCCAGCAGCCAAGGTGGGGCAGGACGAGAGACCCAGTACTTC; CDR3: CASSQGGAGRETQYF
D: TRBD1; size: -; V: TRBV11-3; J: TRBJ2-2; DNA: TGTGCCAGCAGCACTGGACAGGGGGCGAGGGAGCTGTTTTTT; CDR3: CASSTGQGARELFF
D: -; size: -; V: TRBV30; J: TRBJ1-4; DNA: TGTGCCTGGAGTCGTGAAGGTGGGGGGACTAATGAAAAACTGTTTTTT; CDR3: CAWSREGGGTNEKLFF
D: -; size: -; V: TRBV19; J: TRBJ1-1; DNA: TGTGCCAGTAGCTTCGACACTGAAGCTTTCTTT; CDR3: CASSFDTEAFF
D: -; size: -; V: TRBV10-3; J: TRBJ2-2; DNA: TGTGCCGCCACCGGGACAACGAACACCGGGGAGCTGTTTTTT; CDR3: CAATGTTNTGELFF
D: TRBD1; size: -; V: TRBV29-1; J: TRBJ2-7; DNA: TGCAGCGCAGGGACAGGGCCCTACGAGCAGTACTTC; CDR3: CSAGTGPYEQYF
D: TRBD1; size: -; V: TRBV20-1; J: TRBJ1-1; DNA: TGCAGTGCTGTCAGGGGGATTGAAGCTTTCTTT; CDR3: CSAVRGIEAFF
D: TRBD1; size: -; V: TRBV10-3; J: TRBJ1-2; DNA: TGTGCCATCAGTGACCCGGGACAGGGTTTAAACTATGGCTACACCTTC; CDR3: CAISDPGQGLNYGYTF
D: TRBD1; size: -; V: TRBV28; J: TRBJ2-6; DNA: TGTGCCAGCAGTCCCCCGGGGACAGGGGTCGCTGGGGCCAACGTCCTGACTTTC; CDR3: CASSPPGTGVAGANVLTF
D: TRBD1; size: once; V: TRBV4-1; J: TRBJ2-7; DNA: TGCGCCAGCAGCCAGGGACAGGGGCCATCCTACGAGCAGTACTTC; CDR3: CASSQGQGPSYEQYF
D: -; size: -; V: TRBV18; J: TRBJ1-1; DNA: TGTGCCAGCCAAGAGTCCCCGAACACTGAAGCTTTCTTT; CDR3: CASQESPNTEAFF
D: TRBD2; size: -; V: TRBV6-6; J: TRBJ2-5; DNA: TGTGCCAGCAGCCCCCCCGCGGGAGAGGAGACCCAGTACTTC; CDR3: CASSPPAGEETQYF
D: -; size: many; V: TRBV11-2; J: TRBJ2-7; DNA: TGTGCCAGCAGCTTAGGTTGGGGCGACGAGCAGTACTTC; CDR3: CASSLGWGDEQYF
D: TRBD1; size: -; V: TRBV5-4; J: TRBJ2-5; DNA: TGTGCCAGCAGCCGAGAGCGGACAGGGGGCGAGGAGACCCAGTACTTC; CDR3: CASSRERTGGEETQYF
D: -; size: -; V: TRBV6-5; J: TRBJ2-4; DNA: TGTGCCAGCAGTTACTCGCAGGGAAACATTCAGTACTTC; CDR3: CASSYSQGNIQYF